This TCR beta chain was obtained from a study of blood T cell repertoires in COVID-19. The CDR3 spans 18 residues. Germline V gene sequence: CDR1 ENHRY, CDR2 SYGVKD. Trimming at V came to 7 bases and at J to 3 bases, leaving 14 bases not matched to a gene. TCRdb's table, derived via immunoSEQ multiplex PCR, lists solely in-frame clones and lacks some. The profile shows 250,000 to 400,000 clones, approximately 81% of them singletons. The chain uses TRBV10-3 and TRBJ2-6; TRBD1 aligns across 8 bases. The receptor comes from a woman between 25 and 40 years old who had been exposed to COVID-19. Specimen: PBMCs or T cells enriched from blood (not recorded which). The CDR3: CAINTPGQDAGGANVLTF. The CDR3 DNA sequence: TGTGCCATCAACACCCCGGGACAGGATGCAGGTGGGGCCAACGTCCTGACTTTC.